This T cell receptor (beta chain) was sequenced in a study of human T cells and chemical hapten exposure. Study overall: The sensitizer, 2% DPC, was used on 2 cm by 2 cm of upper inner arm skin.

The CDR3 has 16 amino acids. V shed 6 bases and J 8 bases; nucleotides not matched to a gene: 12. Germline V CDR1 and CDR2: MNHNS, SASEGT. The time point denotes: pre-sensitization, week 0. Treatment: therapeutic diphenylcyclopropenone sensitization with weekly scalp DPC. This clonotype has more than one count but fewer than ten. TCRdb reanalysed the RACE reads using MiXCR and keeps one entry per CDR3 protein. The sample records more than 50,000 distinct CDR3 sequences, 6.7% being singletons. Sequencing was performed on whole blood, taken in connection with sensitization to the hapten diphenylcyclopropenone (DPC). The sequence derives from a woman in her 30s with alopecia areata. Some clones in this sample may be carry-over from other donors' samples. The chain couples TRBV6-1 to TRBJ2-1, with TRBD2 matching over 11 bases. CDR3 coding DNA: TGTGCCAGCAGCCCGACTAGCGGGGTGTTTATAGATGAGCAGTTCTTC. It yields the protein CASSPTSGVFIDEQFF.